The 32 T cell receptor beta chains below were found in one sample sequenced in a study of memory CD4+ T cells and cytomegalovirus serostatus. TCRdb's table, derived via immunoSEQ multiplex PCR, lists solely in-frame clones and lacks some. The table lists about 25,000 clones, around 75% of them singletons. Single viable CD3+CD4+CD8-CD45RO+ cells were sorted as the memory CD4+ T cells. The sequenced material came from memory CD4+ T cells from blood. These receptors were collected from an adult in good health and CMV-seronegative.

This chain joins TRBV27 and TRBJ2-1; perhaps D is TRBD1 or TRBD2 (7 bases each). This CDR3 contains 13 residues. The germline V gene encodes CDR1 MNHEY and CDR2 SMNVEV (reference sequence). V was shortened by 5 bases and J by 9 bases, with 14 bases between the two germline ends. CDR3: CASSPGGGREQFF. CDR3 coding DNA: TGTGCCAGCAGTCCAGGGGGGGGGCGTGAGCAGTTCTTC.

CDR3 residues: CASSVAGWVADTQYF. CDR3 DNA: TGTGCCAGCAGCGTAGCGGGTTGGGTGGCAGATACGCAGTATTTT. The chain has TRBV9 and TRBJ2-3, with D unresolved. This CDR3 region has 15 residues. The V end was cut by 0 bases, the J end by 4 bases, with 12 bases between. The V gene's germline CDR1 is SGDLS and CDR2 YYNGEE.

This clone was counted a single time. V and J are TRBV5-1 and TRBJ2-1; maybe TRBD2 (7 bases). CDR1 and CDR2 from the germline V gene are SGHRS and YFSETQ. The CDR3 sequence is 16 residues long. The V and J ends lost 0 bases and 8 bases respectively, with 18 bases between them. CDR3 loop: CASSLEGGGGFDEQFF. The CDR3 nucleotides are TGCGCCAGCAGCTTGGAAGGGGGGGGAGGTTTCGATGAGCAGTTCTTC.

This chain connects TRBV2 to TRBJ2-7; D gene uncertain. Trimming removed 7 bases from V and 1 base from J, with 5 bases in between. The CDR3 runs 11 residues. The V gene's germline CDR1 is SNHLY and CDR2 FYNNEI. The CDR3 here is CASISSYEQYF. In DNA, the CDR3 is TGTGCCAGCATTTCTTCCTACGAGCAGTACTTC. Drawing the rest from reference TRBV2 and TRBJ2-7, the complete variable domain is EPEVTQTPSHQVTQMGQEVILRCVPISNHLYFYWYRQILGQKVEFLVSFYNNEISEKSEIFDDQFSVERPDGSNFTLKIRSTKLEDSAMYFCASISSYEQYFGPGTRLTVT.

The J gene is TRBJ1-1, the V gene TRBV4-3, with a weak D call TRBD1 (5 bases). The V and J ends lost 1 base and 5 bases respectively, with 14 bases between them. Germline assignment: CDR1 LGHNA and CDR2 YSLEER. The CDR3 totals 15 residues. DNA of the CDR3: TGCGCCAGCAGCCAAGCCAACCGGGGGGTAACTGAAGCTTTCTTT. It specifies CASSQANRGVTEAFF.

The chain couples TRBV7-2 to TRBJ2-5; possible D gene TRBD2, 5 bases. The germline V and J ends were trimmed by 2 bases and 4 bases, with 8 bases remaining between them. This CDR3 comprises 13 residues. Germline V gene data show CDR1 as SGHTA and CDR2 as FQGNSA. CDR3 region: CASSLLAIETQYF. For the CDR3, the DNA is TGTGCCAGCAGCTTACTAGCTATAGAGACCCAGTACTTC.

The V gene is TRBV14, the J gene TRBJ2-7; D remains unclear. CDR3 length: 13 residues. Germline assignment: CDR1 SGHDN and CDR2 FVKESK. V was cut by 9 bases and J by 7 bases, with 19 bases left in between. CDR3 region: CASTKSTVGEQYF. The CDR3 nucleotides read TGTGCCAGTACAAAAAGTACCGTCGGGGAGCAGTACTTC.

This clone was counted once. The chain joins TRBV6-1 to TRBJ1-1; TRBD1 is a possible D gene (6 bases). V lost 6 bases and J lost 4, with 6 bases in between. The germline CDR1 and CDR2 sequences are MNHNS and SASEGT. There are 11 residues in the CDR3. Here the CDR3 reads CASRTGTEAFF. The DNA for the CDR3 is TGTGCCAGCAGGACAGGCACTGAAGCTTTCTTT.

This clone was seen once. The chain carries TRBV9 and TRBJ2-1, with D maybe TRBD2 (6 bases). The CDR3 consists of 14 residues. The V and J ends lost 0 bases and 4 bases respectively, with 8 bases between them. Germline values: CDR1 SGDLS, CDR2 YYNGEE. CDR3 nucleotide sequence: TGTGCCAGCAGCGTAGAACTAGCTTACAATGAGCAGTTCTTC. It yields the protein CASSVELAYNEQFF.

This rearrangement joins TRBV2 to TRBJ1-5; possible D gene TRBD1, 5 bases. The germline V and J ends were trimmed by 8 bases and 4 bases, with 9 bases remaining between them. Germline CDR1 SNHLY, CDR2 FYNNEI. The CDR3 spans 12 residues. In DNA form, the CDR3 reads TGTGCCAGCCAGGGACCAAATCAGCCCCAGCATTTT. Translated: CASQGPNQPQHF.

This clone was seen only once. J is TRBJ1-1 and V is TRBV5-4; perhaps TRBD1 as D (6 bases). Germline lookup yields CDR1 SGHNT and CDR2 YYREEE (reference sequence). The CDR3 loop spans 15 amino acids. The V gene lost 3 bases and the J gene lost 4 bases, with 16 bases spanning the gap. CDR3 loop: CASSSKLQGLTEAFF. The CDR3 bases are TGTGCCAGCAGCTCAAAATTACAGGGCCTCACTGAAGCTTTCTTT.

This chain uses TRBV5-5 with TRBJ2-5; no firm D call. Germline loops: CDR1 SGHKS, CDR2 YYEKEE (reference sequence). The CDR3 contains 13 residues. Trimming removed 4 bases from V and 1 base from J, with 8 bases in between. The CDR3 DNA reads as TGTGCCAGCAGCCGGACGGCCCAAGAGACCCAGTACTTC. This gives the protein CASSRTAQETQYF.

The rearrangement uses TRBV19 and TRBJ2-3, with D possibly being TRBD2 (6 bases). Trimming took 9 bases from V and 1 from J, leaving 20 bases between them. The CDR3 is 16 residues long. Germline CDR1 LNHDA, CDR2 SQIVND (reference sequence). CDR3 coding DNA: TGTGCCAGCGGGAAGTTGACGGGCGGGGGCACAGATACGCAGTATTTT. This codes for CASGKLTGGGTDTQYF.

This chain uses TRBV29-1 with TRBJ2-2; 7 nucleotides agree with TRBD1. J was trimmed by 6 bases and V by 6 bases; bases with no gene match: 10. Per germline, CDR1 SQVTM and CDR2 ANQGSEA. This CDR3 spans 14 amino acids. In DNA, the CDR3 is TGCAGCGTCATTGACAGGGTCGACGCCGGGGAGCTGTTTTTT. Its protein is CSVIDRVDAGELFF.

V usage is TRBV28 and J usage is TRBJ2-3; 7 bases are shared with TRBD2. The length of the CDR3 is 17 residues. CDR1 MDHEN and CDR2 SYDVKM come from the germline V gene. V shed 5 bases and J 0 bases; nucleotides not matched to a gene: 11. The CDR3 loop is CASSTGSGGGSTDTQYF. CDR3 sequence (DNA): TGTGCCAGCAGTACAGGATCCGGCGGGGGTAGCACAGATACGCAGTATTTT.

This clone was counted once. This chain uses TRBV2 with TRBJ2-5, with 8 bases aligning to TRBD2. The V segment lost 7 bases and the J segment 4 bases; nucleotides outside the gene matches: 11. This CDR3 region has 15 residues. Germline V CDR1 and CDR2: SNHLY, FYNNEI. CDR3 residues: CASTAGGLKGETQYF. The CDR3 coding sequence is TGTGCCAGCACGGCGGGGGGCCTAAAAGGAGAGACCCAGTACTTC.

This chain uses TRBV6-5 with TRBJ2-2, with 11 bases lining up with TRBD1. The V and J ends lost 6 bases and 6 bases, in that order; junction bases with no gene match: 6. Germline V gene data show CDR1 as MNHEY and CDR2 as SVGAGI. The CDR3 has 15 amino acids. This CDR3 is CASRRGQGAAGELFF. Here the CDR3 DNA reads TGTGCCAGCAGGCGAGGACAGGGGGCAGCCGGGGAGCTGTTTTTT.

The chain has TRBV7-3 and TRBJ2-2; TRBD2 matches at 9 bases. Germline V lookup: CDR1 SGHTA, CDR2 FQGTGA. With V trimmed by 5 bases and J by 7 bases, 11 bases remained unmatched. CDR3 length: 16 amino acids. CDR3 coding DNA: TGTGCCAGCAGCCCCCCTAGGACTAGCGAAATCGGGGAGCTGTTTTTT. Translating gives CASSPPRTSEIGELFF.

Notes on this clone: Other nucleotide sequences from this sample produce the same CDR3. The chain employs TRBV30 and TRBJ1-5; no firm D call. V was shortened by 5 bases and J by 0 bases, with 8 bases between the two germline ends. This CDR3 comprises 13 residues. Germline lookup yields CDR1 GTSNPN and CDR2 SVGIG (reference sequence). The CDR3 region has the DNA TGTGCCTGGGGTCGGGATAGCAATCAGCCCCAGCATTTT. Encoded protein: CAWGRDSNQPQHF.

The J gene is TRBJ2-7, the V gene TRBV28, with 7 bases matching TRBD1. The CDR3 contains 15 residues. Germline CDR1 and CDR2: MDHEN and SYDVKM. V shed 6 bases and J 5 bases; nucleotides not matched to a gene: 13. The CDR3 DNA is TGTGCCAGCAGGCAGCAGAGACAGGGAATCCACGAGCAGTACTTC. It translates to CASRQQRQGIHEQYF.

The rearrangement links TRBV6-5 to TRBJ1-5; 10 bases line up with TRBD1. Germline CDR1 MNHEY, CDR2 SVGAGI. V lost 4 bases and J lost 7; bases outside the gene matches: 4. The length of the CDR3 is 14 residues. The CDR3 protein is CASSSDRGEQPQHF. CDR3 DNA sequence: TGTGCCAGCAGTTCGGACAGGGGGGAACAGCCCCAGCATTTT.

The chain has TRBV7-8 and TRBJ2-6; TRBD1 might be the D (6 bases). The CDR3 sequence is 17 residues long. Per germline, CDR1 SGHVS and CDR2 FQNEAQ. With 0 bases removed from V and 4 bases from J, the gap between germline ends came to 13 bases. CDR3 in DNA: TGTGCCAGCAGCTTAGCCCAAGGGGGATCCGGGGCCAACGTCCTGACTTTC. Amino acid sequence: CASSLAQGGSGANVLTF.

This clone appeared a single time. The chain has TRBV19 and TRBJ2-3, with a weak D call TRBD1 (6 bases). CDR3 length: 15 amino acids. Between the trimmed V and J ends, which lost 7 bases and 1 base, there was a span of 15 bases. CDR1 LNHDA and CDR2 SQIVND come from the germline V gene (reference sequence). In DNA, the CDR3 is TGTGCCAGTACCCCCGTGGGGGCGGGCACAGATACGCAGTATTTT. Protein sequence: CASTPVGAGTDTQYF.

This clone was seen a few times. This chain connects TRBV2 to TRBJ2-1; TRBD2 agrees at 10 bases. In germline, CDR1 is SNHLY, CDR2 FYNNEI. The CDR3 runs 13 residues. The V and J ends lost 1 base and 14 bases, in that order; junction bases with no gene match: 5. The CDR3 here is CASSEGILAGEFF. The CDR3 nucleotides read TGTGCCAGCAGTGAAGGTATTCTAGCGGGGGAGTTCTTC.

The V gene is TRBV6-5, the J gene TRBJ1-1, with D perhaps matching TRBD1 (5 bases). V dropped 7 bases and J dropped 1 base, with 7 bases sitting between them. The CDR3 is 12 residues long. Germline lookup yields CDR1 MNHEY and CDR2 SVGAGI. The CDR3 reads CASKGTNTEAFF. The CDR3, as DNA: TGTGCCAGCAAGGGGACGAACACTGAAGCTTTCTTT.

J is TRBJ2-5 and V is TRBV7-9; tentative D call: TRBD1 (6 bases). The CDR3 has 14 residues. Looked up from germline, CDR1 is SEHNR and CDR2 is FQNEAQ (reference sequence). Trimming removed 10 bases from V and 0 bases from J, with 15 bases in between. CDR3 bases: TGTGCCATCCTTCGACAGGAAAACCAAGAGACCCAGTACTTC. This encodes CAILRQENQETQYF.

This rearrangement joins TRBV6-1 to TRBJ2-7; no clear D. The CDR3 spans 13 residues. Trimming took 0 bases from V and 3 from J, leaving 6 bases between them. Germline V gene data show CDR1 as MNHNS and CDR2 as SASEGT. The CDR3 sequence is CASSEAGFYEQYF. CDR3 DNA sequence: TGTGCCAGCAGTGAAGCCGGCTTCTACGAGCAGTACTTC.

The genes are TRBV5-4 and TRBJ2-2; no clear D gene. The CDR3 contains 15 residues. CDR1 SGHNT and CDR2 YYREEE come from the germline V gene (reference sequence). V dropped 2 bases and J dropped 4 bases, with 12 bases sitting between them. The CDR3 DNA reads TGTGCCAGCAGCTTAATCAAGGGCCCCACCGGGGAGCTGTTTTTT. Residues: CASSLIKGPTGELFF. Full variable domain (outside the CDR3, taken from reference TRBV5-4 and TRBJ2-2): ETGVTQSPTHLIKTRGQQVTLRCSSQSGHNTVSWYQQALGQGPQFIFQYYREEENGRGNFPPRFSGLQFPNYSSELNVNALELDDSALYLCASSLIKGPTGELFFGEGSRLTVL.

This clone was found a few times. CDR3 nucleotides: TGTGCCTGGAGCCAGCAGGGAAATCAGCCCCAGCATTTT. It encodes CAWSQQGNQPQHF. This chain uses TRBV30 with TRBJ1-5; maybe TRBD1 (5 bases). Trimming stripped 3 bases from V and 4 bases from J, with 10 bases between. Germline lookup yields CDR1 GTSNPN and CDR2 SVGIG (reference sequence). This CDR3 is 13 amino acids long.

The rearrangement uses TRBV19 and TRBJ1-5; D gene unclear. From germline, CDR1 is LNHDA and CDR2 SQIVND (reference sequence). The CDR3 extends over 13 amino acids. Trimming shortened V by 3 bases and J by 4 bases, and 7 bases separated the two germline ends. The CDR3 nucleotides are TGTGCCAGTAGTATCCCCTTTAATCAGCCCCAGCATTTT. Amino acid sequence: CASSIPFNQPQHF.

V is TRBV7-9 and J is TRBJ1-3, with D hard to call. The CDR3 length is 13 residues. Germline CDR1 SEHNR, CDR2 FQNEAQ (reference sequence). The V gene lost 1 base and the J gene lost 3 bases, with 4 bases spanning the gap. The DNA of the CDR3 is TGTGCCAGCAGCTTAGGTTTTGGAAACACCATATATTTT. Its protein product is CASSLGFGNTIYF.

V gene TRBV19 combines with J gene TRBJ2-3, with 7 bases identical to TRBD1. The CDR3 covers 15 residues. V shed 4 bases, J shed 2 bases, and the junction held 6 bases outside the gene matches. Germline lookup yields CDR1 LNHDA and CDR2 SQIVND (reference sequence). The CDR3 protein is CASSTPTGSTDTQYF. In nucleotides, the CDR3 is TGTGCCAGTAGTACCCCGACAGGGTCCACAGATACGCAGTATTTT.